This T cell receptor beta chain emerged from a study of shared clonotypes between healthy human individuals. Regarding the study as a whole: Non-shared clonotypes showed lower generation probabilities than clonotypes common to all four donors. Few donors limited the genetic and exposure-history diversity represented. The expectation was that sequencing depth would affect clonotype sharing among donors.

On this clone: The antigen is undetermined.

Deep level was the assay's run setting. Produced via immunoSEQ multiplex PCR; TCRdb's table is partial and in-frame only. Among some 2,500,000 clones listed, roughly 93% were seen once. The CDR3 is 16 amino acids. CDR1 and CDR2 (germline): SGDLS, YYNGEE. Trimming pared 0 bases from V and 0 bases from J, leaving 11 bases between. The sequencing sample was made of naive CD4+ T cells from PBMCs. Subset meaning: CD45RA+ positively selected. The receptor was derived from a man aged 18 to 29 in good health. Some clones in this sample may be carry-over from other donors' samples. The chain employs TRBV9 and TRBJ2-3, with D possibly being TRBD2 (6 bases). The CDR3, as DNA: TGTGCCAGCAGCGTAGTGGTAGCGGCTAGCACAGATACGCAGTATTTT. It translates to CASSVVVAASTDTQYF.